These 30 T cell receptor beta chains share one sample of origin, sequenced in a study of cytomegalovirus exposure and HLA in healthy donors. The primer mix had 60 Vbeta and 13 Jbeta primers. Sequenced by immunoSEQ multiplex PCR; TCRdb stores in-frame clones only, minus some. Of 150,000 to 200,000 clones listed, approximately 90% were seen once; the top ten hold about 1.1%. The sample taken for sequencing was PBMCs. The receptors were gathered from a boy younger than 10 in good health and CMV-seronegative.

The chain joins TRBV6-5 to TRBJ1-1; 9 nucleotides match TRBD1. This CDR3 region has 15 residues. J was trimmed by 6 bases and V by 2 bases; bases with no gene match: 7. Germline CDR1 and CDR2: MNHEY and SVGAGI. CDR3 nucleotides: TGTGCCAGCAGTTACGGGACAGGGACGACGGCTGAAGCTTTCTTT. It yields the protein CASSYGTGTTAEAFF.

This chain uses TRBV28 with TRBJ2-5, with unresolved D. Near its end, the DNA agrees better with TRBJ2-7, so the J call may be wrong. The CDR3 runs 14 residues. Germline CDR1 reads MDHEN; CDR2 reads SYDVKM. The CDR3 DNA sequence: TGTGCCAGCAGTTTAACGGGTTACTCCTACGAGCAGTACTTC. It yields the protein CASSLTGYSYEQYF.

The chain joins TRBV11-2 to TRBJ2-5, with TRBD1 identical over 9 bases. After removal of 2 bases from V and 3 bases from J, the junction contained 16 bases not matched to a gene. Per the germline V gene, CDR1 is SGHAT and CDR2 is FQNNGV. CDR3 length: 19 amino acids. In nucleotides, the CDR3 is TGTGCCAGCAGCTTACCCCGGACAGGGGCCGGTCGAATGGAAGAGACCCAGTACTTC. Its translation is CASSLPRTGAGRMEETQYF.

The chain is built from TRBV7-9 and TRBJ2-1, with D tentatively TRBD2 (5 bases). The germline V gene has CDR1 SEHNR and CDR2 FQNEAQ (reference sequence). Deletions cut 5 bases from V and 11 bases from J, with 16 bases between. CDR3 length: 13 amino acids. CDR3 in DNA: TGTGCCAGCAGCCCCCGGGAAGGGTGGAAGCAGTTCTTC. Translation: CASSPREGWKQFF.

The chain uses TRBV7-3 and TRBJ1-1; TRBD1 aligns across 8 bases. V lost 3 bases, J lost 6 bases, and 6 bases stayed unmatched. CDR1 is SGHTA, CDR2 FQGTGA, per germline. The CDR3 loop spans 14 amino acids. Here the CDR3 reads CASSLTGVSAEAFF. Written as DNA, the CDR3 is TGTGCCAGCAGCTTGACAGGGGTTAGCGCTGAAGCTTTCTTT.

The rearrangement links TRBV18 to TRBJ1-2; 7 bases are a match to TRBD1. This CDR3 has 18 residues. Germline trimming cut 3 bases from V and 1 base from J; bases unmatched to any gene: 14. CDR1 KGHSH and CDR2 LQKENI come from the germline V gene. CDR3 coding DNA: TGTGCCAGCTCACCCCTGGAGACAGGGTCCCTATTTAACTATGGCTACACCTTC. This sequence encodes CASSPLETGSLFNYGYTF.

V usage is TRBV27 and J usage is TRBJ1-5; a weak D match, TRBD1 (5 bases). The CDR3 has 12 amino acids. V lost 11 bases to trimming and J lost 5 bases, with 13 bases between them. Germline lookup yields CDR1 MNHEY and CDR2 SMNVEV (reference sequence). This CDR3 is CAAGGVDQPQHF. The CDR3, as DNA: TGTGCCGCTGGGGGGGTCGATCAGCCCCAGCATTTT.

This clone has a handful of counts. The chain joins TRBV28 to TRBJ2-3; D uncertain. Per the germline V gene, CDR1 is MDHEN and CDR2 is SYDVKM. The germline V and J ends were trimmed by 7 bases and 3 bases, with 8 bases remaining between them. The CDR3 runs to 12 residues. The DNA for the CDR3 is TGTGCCAGCACCGAGAGGACAGATACGCAGTATTTT. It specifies CASTERTDTQYF.

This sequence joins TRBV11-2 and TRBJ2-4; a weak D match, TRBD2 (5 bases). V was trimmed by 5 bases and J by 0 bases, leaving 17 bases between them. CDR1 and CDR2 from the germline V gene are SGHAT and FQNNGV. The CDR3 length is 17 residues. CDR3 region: CASSHRRERIAKNIQYF. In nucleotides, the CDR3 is TGTGCCAGCAGCCACCGACGGGAACGGATAGCCAAAAACATTCAGTACTTC.

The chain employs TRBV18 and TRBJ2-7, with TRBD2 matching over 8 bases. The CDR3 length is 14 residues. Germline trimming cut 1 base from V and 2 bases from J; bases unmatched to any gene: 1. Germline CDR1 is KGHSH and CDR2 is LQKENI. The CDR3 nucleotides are TGTGCCAGCTCACCACTAGCGGGGCCCTACGAGCAGTACTTC. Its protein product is CASSPLAGPYEQYF.

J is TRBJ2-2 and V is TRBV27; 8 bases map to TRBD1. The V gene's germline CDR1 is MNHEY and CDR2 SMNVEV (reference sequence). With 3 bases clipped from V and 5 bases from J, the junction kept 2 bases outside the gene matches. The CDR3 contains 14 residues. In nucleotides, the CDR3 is TGTGCCAGCAGTTTTCGGACAGGGACCGGGGAGCTGTTTTTT. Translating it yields CASSFRTGTGELFF.

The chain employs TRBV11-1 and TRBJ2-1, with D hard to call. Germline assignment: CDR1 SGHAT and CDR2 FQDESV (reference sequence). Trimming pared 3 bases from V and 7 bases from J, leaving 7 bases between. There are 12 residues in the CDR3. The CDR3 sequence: CASSFVRNEQFF. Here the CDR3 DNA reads TGTGCCAGCAGCTTTGTCAGGAATGAGCAGTTCTTC.

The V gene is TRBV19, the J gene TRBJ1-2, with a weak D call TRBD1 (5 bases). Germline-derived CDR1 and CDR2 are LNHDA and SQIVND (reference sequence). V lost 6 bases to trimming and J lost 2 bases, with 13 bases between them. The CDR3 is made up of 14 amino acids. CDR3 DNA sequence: TGTGCCAGTAGCCAAGACAGTCTGAACTATGGCTACACCTTC. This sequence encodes CASSQDSLNYGYTF.

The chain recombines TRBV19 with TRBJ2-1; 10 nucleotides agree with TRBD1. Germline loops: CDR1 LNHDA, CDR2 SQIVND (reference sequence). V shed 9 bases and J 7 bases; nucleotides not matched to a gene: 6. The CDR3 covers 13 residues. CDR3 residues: CASQRTGGNEQFF. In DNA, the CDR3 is TGTGCCAGCCAAAGGACAGGGGGGAATGAGCAGTTCTTC.

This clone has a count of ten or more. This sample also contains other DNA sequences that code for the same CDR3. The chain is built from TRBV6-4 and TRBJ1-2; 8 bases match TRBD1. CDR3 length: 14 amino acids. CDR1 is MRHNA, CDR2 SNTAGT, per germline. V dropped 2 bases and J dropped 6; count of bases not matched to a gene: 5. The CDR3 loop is CASSDGQGADGYTF. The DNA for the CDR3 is TGTGCCAGCAGTGACGGGCAGGGGGCTGATGGCTACACCTTC.

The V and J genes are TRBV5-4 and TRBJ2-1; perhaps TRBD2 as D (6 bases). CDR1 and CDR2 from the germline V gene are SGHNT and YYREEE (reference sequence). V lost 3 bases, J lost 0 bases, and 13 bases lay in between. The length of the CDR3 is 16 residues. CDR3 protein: CASSSGVMSSYNEQFF. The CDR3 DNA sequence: TGTGCCAGCAGCTCGGGGGTGATGAGCTCCTACAATGAGCAGTTCTTC.

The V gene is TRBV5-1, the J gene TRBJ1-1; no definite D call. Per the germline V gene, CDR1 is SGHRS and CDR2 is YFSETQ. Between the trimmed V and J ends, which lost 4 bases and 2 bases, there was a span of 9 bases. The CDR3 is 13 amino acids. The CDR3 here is CASSGEGNTEAFF. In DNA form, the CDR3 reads TGCGCCAGCAGCGGCGAGGGAAACACTGAAGCTTTCTTT.

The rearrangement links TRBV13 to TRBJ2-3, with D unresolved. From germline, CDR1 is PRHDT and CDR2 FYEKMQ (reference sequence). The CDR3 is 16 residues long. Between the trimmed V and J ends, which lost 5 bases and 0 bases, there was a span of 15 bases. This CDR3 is CASSPLWQASTDTQYF. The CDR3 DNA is TGTGCCAGCAGCCCCCTTTGGCAGGCCAGCACAGATACGCAGTATTTT. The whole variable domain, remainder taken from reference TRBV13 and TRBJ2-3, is AAGVIQSPRHLIKEKRETATLKCYPIPRHDTVYWYQQGPGQDPQFLISFYEKMQSDKGSIPDRFSAQQFSDYHSELNMSSLELGDSALYFCASSPLWQASTDTQYFGPGTRLTVL.

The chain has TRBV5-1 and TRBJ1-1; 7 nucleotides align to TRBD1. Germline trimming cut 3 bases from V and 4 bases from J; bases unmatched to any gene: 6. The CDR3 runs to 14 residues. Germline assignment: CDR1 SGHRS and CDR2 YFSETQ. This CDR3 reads CASSSAGGGTEAFF. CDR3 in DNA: TGCGCCAGCAGCTCTGCAGGGGGAGGCACTGAAGCTTTCTTT.

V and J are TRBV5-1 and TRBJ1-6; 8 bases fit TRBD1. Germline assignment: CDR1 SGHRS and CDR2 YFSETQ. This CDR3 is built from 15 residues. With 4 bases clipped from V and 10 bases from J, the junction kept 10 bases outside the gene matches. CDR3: CASSAGQGMGSPLHF. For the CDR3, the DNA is TGCGCCAGCAGCGCAGGACAGGGAATGGGATCACCCCTCCACTTT.

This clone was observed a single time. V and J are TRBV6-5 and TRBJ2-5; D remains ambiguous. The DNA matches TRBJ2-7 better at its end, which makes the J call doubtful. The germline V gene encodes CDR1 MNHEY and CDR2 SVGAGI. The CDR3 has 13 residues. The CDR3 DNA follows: TGTGCCAGCAGTTACTCGTCTCAATACGAGCAGTACTTC. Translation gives CASSYSSQYEQYF.

CDR3 in amino acids: CSADGGYEQFF. The CDR3 DNA is TGCAGCGCCGATGGGGGCTATGAGCAGTTCTTC. The chain combines TRBV29-1 with TRBJ2-1, with D possibly matching TRBD1 (6 bases). The germline V gene encodes CDR1 SQVTM and CDR2 ANQGSEA. V lost 7 bases to trimming and J lost 8 bases, with 12 bases between them. The CDR3 consists of 11 residues.

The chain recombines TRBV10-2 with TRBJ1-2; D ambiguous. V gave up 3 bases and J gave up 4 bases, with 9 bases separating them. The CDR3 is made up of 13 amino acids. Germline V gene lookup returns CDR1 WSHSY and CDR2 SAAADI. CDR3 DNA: TGCGCCAGCAGTGAAGGGAGTACCTATGGCTACACCTTC. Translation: CASSEGSTYGYTF.

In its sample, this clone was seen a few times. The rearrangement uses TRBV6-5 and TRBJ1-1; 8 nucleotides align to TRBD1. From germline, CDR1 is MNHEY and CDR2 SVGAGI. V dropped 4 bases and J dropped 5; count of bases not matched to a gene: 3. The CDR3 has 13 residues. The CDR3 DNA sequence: TGTGCCAGCAGTTGGACAGGGTTTACTGAAGCTTTCTTT. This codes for CASSWTGFTEAFF.

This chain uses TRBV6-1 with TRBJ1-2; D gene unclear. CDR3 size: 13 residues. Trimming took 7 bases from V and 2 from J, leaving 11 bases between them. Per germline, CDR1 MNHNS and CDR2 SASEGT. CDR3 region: CASTHGRNYGYTF. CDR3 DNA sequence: TGTGCCAGCACCCACGGTCGGAACTATGGCTACACCTTC.

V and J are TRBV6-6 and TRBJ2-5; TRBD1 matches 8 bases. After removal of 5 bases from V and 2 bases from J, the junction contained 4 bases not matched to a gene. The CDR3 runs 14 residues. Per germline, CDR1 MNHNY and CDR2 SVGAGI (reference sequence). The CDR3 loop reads CASSTTGGQETQYF. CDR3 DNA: TGTGCCAGCAGTACCACAGGGGGTCAAGAGACCCAGTACTTC.

The CDR3 loop reads CASSTTYRVQNTEAFF. For the CDR3, the DNA is TGTGCCAGCAGCACAACCTACAGGGTCCAGAACACTGAAGCTTTCTTT. The V gene is TRBV28, the J gene TRBJ1-1, with D possibly TRBD1 on 6 matching bases. The V and J ends lost 6 bases and 1 base respectively, with 18 bases between them. Per germline, CDR1 MDHEN and CDR2 SYDVKM. CDR3 size: 16 residues. The full variable domain, its missing parts supplied by reference TRBV28 and TRBJ1-1, is DVKVTQSSRYLVKRTGEKVFLECVQDMDHENMFWYRQDPGLGLRLIYFSYDVKMKEKGDIPEGYSVSREKKERFSLILESASTNQTSMYLCASSTTYRVQNTEAFFGQGTRLTVV.

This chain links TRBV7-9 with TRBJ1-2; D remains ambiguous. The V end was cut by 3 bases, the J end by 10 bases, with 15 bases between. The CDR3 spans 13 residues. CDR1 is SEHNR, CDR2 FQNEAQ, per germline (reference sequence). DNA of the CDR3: TGTGCCAGCAGCTTTGACGGGGAGGCTTACTACACCTTC. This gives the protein CASSFDGEAYYTF.

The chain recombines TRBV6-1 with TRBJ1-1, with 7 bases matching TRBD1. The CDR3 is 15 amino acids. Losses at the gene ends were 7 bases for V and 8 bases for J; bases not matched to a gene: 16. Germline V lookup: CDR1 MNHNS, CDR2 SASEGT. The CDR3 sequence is CASTQLGTAEGEAFF. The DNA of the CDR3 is TGTGCCAGCACCCAACTCGGGACAGCGGAGGGCGAAGCTTTCTTT.

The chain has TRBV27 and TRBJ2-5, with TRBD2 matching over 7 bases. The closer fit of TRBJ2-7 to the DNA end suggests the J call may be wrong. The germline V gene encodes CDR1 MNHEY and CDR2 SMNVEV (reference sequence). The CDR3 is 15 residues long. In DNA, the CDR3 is TGTGCCAGCAGCTGGGGACTACCGAGCTCCTACGAGCAGTACTTC. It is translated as CASSWGLPSSYEQYF.